This T cell receptor beta chain was sequenced for a study of molecular identifiers for immune sequencing clone quantification. Regarding the study as a whole: Single-cell amounts of spiked Jurkat TCR RNA were reportedly detectable among about a million naive cells. Over 98% of effector molecules, yet under 1% of naive-cell molecules, were held by clones above 20 RNA copies.

CD8+CD4-CCR7+CD45RA+ sorting gave the naive CD8 T cells. Previously described methods and listed TCR primers produced bulk TCR libraries. MiXCR, applied by TCRdb to the PCR reads, yields one record per CDR3 protein. The sample holds 490,000 or so distinct CDR3 sequences, about 25% seen once. V lost 6 bases and J lost 3, with 17 bases in between. The CDR3 extends over 16 amino acids. The germline V gene encodes CDR1 MNHEY and CDR2 SVGEGT. In the case of this clonotype: What it binds is not known.

The sequenced sample consisted of naive CD8+ T cells from blood, with Jurkat cell RNA spiked in. Sample subset: FACS-sorted CD8+CD4-CCR7+CD45RA+ naive T cells. The V and J genes are TRBV6-2 or TRBV6-3 and TRBJ2-2, with D possibly TRBD1 on 6 matching bases. This receptor was identified in a human donor in good health. Some libraries in this study had Jurkat cell RNA spiked in. CDR3 region: CASRPSLDRYTGELFF. CDR3 bases: TGTGCCAGCAGACCCTCCCTGGACAGATACACCGGGGAGCTGTTTTTT.